The 15 T cell receptor beta chains reported below all come from one sample, sequenced in a study of T cell clones after liver transplantation. Produced via immunoSEQ multiplex PCR; TCRdb's table is partial and in-frame only. The profile shows around 43,000 clones, 86% of them singletons. This material consisted of CD4+ T cells from blood, taken 24 months after liver transplant. These receptors came from a human patient who received a liver transplant. The graft donor may be the source of some T cells.

The V call is TRBV5-8, the J call TRBJ2-1, with D possibly being TRBD1 (6 bases). CDR1 is SGHTS and CDR2 is YDEGEE in the germline V gene. The length of the CDR3 is 16 residues. The germline V and J ends were trimmed by 4 bases and 2 bases, with 16 bases remaining between them. The DNA for the CDR3 is TGTGCCAGCAGCCTGGGGGCACAGATAACCTACAATGAGCAGTTCTTC. Protein sequence: CASSLGAQITYNEQFF.

The J gene is TRBJ2-6, the V gene TRBV5-1; no clear D gene. The germline V gene has CDR1 SGHRS and CDR2 YFSETQ. This CDR3 spans 14 amino acids. Trimming cost V 4 bases and J 0 bases, with 5 bases left between them. This CDR3 reads CASSLLSGANVLTF. The CDR3 nucleotides are TGCGCCAGCAGCCTCCTCTCTGGGGCCAACGTCCTGACTTTC.

This chain joins TRBV30 and TRBJ1-5, with a tentative D call TRBD1 (6 bases). V shed 5 bases and J shed 5 bases, with 10 bases lying between them. The CDR3 is made up of 12 amino acids. Per germline, CDR1 GTSNPN and CDR2 SVGIG (reference sequence). CDR3 sequence: CAWAGEHQPQHF. The CDR3 nucleotides are TGTGCCTGGGCAGGGGAGCATCAGCCCCAGCATTTT.

The gene calls are TRBV6-1 and TRBJ1-4, with D possibly matching TRBD1 (5 bases). Trimming pared 3 bases from V and 7 bases from J, leaving 12 bases between. CDR1 is MNHNS and CDR2 is SASEGT in the germline V gene. The CDR3 extends over 14 amino acids. CDR3 sequence (DNA): TGTGCCAGCAGTGATGGAGGGGTCGGTGAAAAACTGTTTTTT. This translates into CASSDGGVGEKLFF.

This chain joins TRBV2 and TRBJ1-1; D is perhaps TRBD1 (6 bases). This CDR3 is built from 14 residues. Germline V gene sequence: CDR1 SNHLY, CDR2 FYNNEI. V was pared by 4 bases and J by 4 bases, with 13 bases between. The CDR3 nucleotides read TGTGCCAGCAGTGCACAGGGAGTGAGCACTGAAGCTTTCTTT. Protein sequence: CASSAQGVSTEAFF.

The chain is built from TRBV18 and TRBJ1-1; 7 bases map to TRBD1. V lost 1 base to trimming and J lost 1 base; unmatched junction nucleotides: 9. CDR3 length: 17 residues. The germline V gene has CDR1 KGHSH and CDR2 LQKENI. The CDR3 sequence is CASSPQRPGTENTEAFF. The CDR3 coding sequence is TGTGCCAGCTCACCACAGAGGCCCGGGACAGAGAACACTGAAGCTTTCTTT.

V gene TRBV7-2 combines with J gene TRBJ2-3; D unclear. CDR1 is SGHTA, CDR2 FQGNSA, per germline. This CDR3 comprises 14 residues. Between the trimmed V and J ends, which lost 4 bases and 0 bases, there was a span of 8 bases. CDR3 nucleotide sequence: TGTGCCAGCAGCTCTATCTCTAGCACAGATACGCAGTATTTT. Its protein product is CASSSISSTDTQYF.

V is TRBV7-2 and J is TRBJ2-7; possibly TRBD2 for D (6 bases). The V gene's germline CDR1 is SGHTA and CDR2 FQGNSA. V was shortened by 1 base and J by 4 bases, with 8 bases between the two germline ends. This CDR3 region has 13 residues. For the CDR3, the DNA is TGTGCCAGCAGCTTAGGGAGGGTATACGAGCAGTACTTC. This translates into CASSLGRVYEQYF.

The table lists this clone with a count of one. The chain uses TRBV5-1 and TRBJ2-3; the match to TRBD2 covers 9 bases. The V gene end was trimmed by 0 bases and the J gene end by 5 bases; junction bases not matched to a gene: 7. Per the germline V gene, CDR1 is SGHRS and CDR2 is YFSETQ. This CDR3 has 16 residues. CDR3 sequence reads: CASSLAIAGAGDTQYF. The CDR3 bases are TGCGCCAGCAGCTTGGCGATAGCGGGAGCGGGAGATACGCAGTATTTT.

This chain joins TRBV7-9 and TRBJ1-1, with D maybe TRBD1 (5 bases). The CDR3 length is 15 residues. The germline V and J ends were trimmed by 5 bases and 0 bases, with 13 bases remaining between them. CDR1 and CDR2 from the germline V gene are SEHNR and FQNEAQ (reference sequence). The CDR3 loop reads CASSQIRALNTEAFF. For the CDR3, the DNA is TGTGCCAGCAGCCAGATCAGGGCCTTGAACACTGAAGCTTTCTTT.

The V gene is TRBV6-4, the J gene TRBJ2-1; 7 nucleotides line up with TRBD1. V shed 3 bases and J 12 bases; nucleotides not matched to a gene: 8. This CDR3 is 13 amino acids long. Germline values: CDR1 MRHNA, CDR2 SNTAGT. CDR3 DNA sequence: TGTGCCAGCAGTGAAAAGCAGGGGGTTGGGCAGTTCTTC. Translating gives CASSEKQGVGQFF.

J is TRBJ2-1 and V is TRBV7-9; D is possibly TRBD2 (6 bases). CDR1 and CDR2 (germline): SEHNR, FQNEAQ (reference sequence). Trimming removed 1 base at V and 12 bases at J, with 19 bases between. This CDR3 has 15 amino acids. In DNA form, the CDR3 reads TGTGCCAGCAGCTTAGGACTAGTTCCCTCGGAGGGGCAGTTCTTC. It codes for CASSLGLVPSEGQFF.

J is TRBJ1-1 and V is TRBV18; no clear D. The CDR3 consists of 13 residues. The V gene's germline CDR1 is KGHSH and CDR2 LQKENI. Between the trimmed V and J ends, which lost 6 bases and 6 bases, there was a span of 14 bases. The CDR3 region has the DNA TGTGCCAGCTCTCCAAAAGGAGGTTCTGAAGCTTTCTTT. Translation: CASSPKGGSEAFF. The whole variable domain, remainder taken from reference TRBV18 and TRBJ1-1, is NAGVMQNPRHLVRRRGQEARLRCSPMKGHSHVYWYRQLPEEGLKFMVYLQKENIIDESGMPKERFSAEFPKEGPSILRIQQVVRGDSAAYFCASSPKGGSEAFFGQGTRLTVV.

The chain has TRBV30 and TRBJ1-1; possibly TRBD1 for D (5 bases). The V gene lost 0 bases and the J gene lost 0 bases, with 14 bases spanning the gap. This CDR3 has 16 amino acids. Germline V gives CDR1 GTSNPN, CDR2 SVGIG (reference sequence). CDR3 nucleotide sequence: TGTGCCTGGAGTGTACGCGGGGGAAAGATGAACACTGAAGCTTTCTTT. This translates into CAWSVRGGKMNTEAFF.

Notes on this clone: Other DNA sequences in this specimen translate into the identical CDR3. The rearrangement links TRBV6-1 to TRBJ1-5; a weak D match, TRBD1 (6 bases). CDR3 size: 15 residues. Germline V gene data show CDR1 as MNHNS and CDR2 as SASEGT. V was cut by 2 bases and J by 5 bases, with 13 bases left in between. CDR3 sequence (DNA): TGTGCCAGCAGTGAATCCGGGGGGCGAGATCAGCCCCAGCATTTT. This gives the protein CASSESGGRDQPQHF.